These 24 T cell receptor beta chains share one sample of origin, sequenced in a study of tumor-infiltrating lymphocytes in primary liver carcinoma. Unsorted whole blood served as the source of blood RNA, and germline DNA was extracted as well. The authors made TCR beta cDNA from about 500 ng total RNA with a constant-region primer. Each TCR beta library was derived from three nested multiplex PCR rounds that employed slightly modified ARM-PCR. TRBV1-TRBV30 forward primers and a C-beta reverse primer were used in the first two PCR rounds, which each ran for approximately 11 cycles. One entry per CDR3 protein, called by TCRdb with MiXCR from the multiplex PCR reads. The table lists over 250,000 distinct CDR3 sequences, around 50% of them singletons. The specimen sequenced was peripheral blood. These receptors all stem from a woman aged 25 to 39 with primary liver carcinoma and hepatitis B virus infection.

A word on this clonotype: Lacking the conserved final phenylalanine or tryptophan, this CDR3 likely reflects a read error. The J gene is TRBJ1-6, the V gene TRBV11-2, with TRBD1 identical over 9 bases. CDR3 length: 15 amino acids. V was clipped by 3 bases and J by 10 bases; unmatched bases: 7. The germline gives CDR1 SGHAT, CDR2 FQNNGV. CDR3 sequence (DNA): TGTGCCAGCAGCTTGGGGGACAGGGCGGGGTCACCCCTCCACTAT. It codes for CASSLGDRAGSPLHY.

This clonotype was observed a handful of times. A much larger clone differs by one base, so this may be a read error. The chain is built from TRBV29-1 and TRBJ1-1, with TRBD1 as a possible D gene (6 bases). Germline loops: CDR1 SQVTM, CDR2 ANQGSEA. The length of the CDR3 is 13 residues. CDR3 loop: CNVQGRGNTEAFF. CDR3 nucleotide sequence: TGCAATGTTCAGGGGAGGGGGAACACTGAAGCTTTCTTT.

The chain employs TRBV5-5 and TRBJ1-4, with D possibly matching TRBD1 (5 bases). Between the trimmed V and J ends, which lost 4 bases and 8 bases, there was a span of 18 bases. Germline assignment: CDR1 SGHKS and CDR2 YYEKEE (reference sequence). The CDR3 totals 15 residues. In nucleotides, the CDR3 is TGTGCCAGCAGCGTAACAATAGGGACTTTAGAAAAACTGTTTTTT. Translated: CASSVTIGTLEKLFF.

This clonotype was counted many times. The genes are TRBV6-5 and TRBJ2-1, with 7 bases identical to TRBD1. Unmatched junction bases numbered 5, after V lost 6 bases and J lost 3 bases. The CDR3 runs to 14 residues. Looked up from germline, CDR1 is MNHEY and CDR2 is SVGAGI. In DNA, the CDR3 is TGTGCCAGCAGGCCGGGACAGAGCTACAATGAGCAGTTCTTC. Amino acids: CASRPGQSYNEQFF.

This clonotype was observed a handful of times. The chain carries TRBV4-1 and TRBJ1-6; D may be TRBD1 (5 bases). The CDR3 runs to 15 residues. Germline lookup yields CDR1 MGHRA and CDR2 YSYEKL. Trimming left V 0 bases short and J 7 bases short, with 10 bases between. The CDR3, as DNA: TGCGCCAGCAGCCAAGATCAGACAGAGAATTCACCCCTCCACTTT. Encoded protein: CASSQDQTENSPLHF.

This chain joins TRBV10-3 and TRBJ2-5, with D maybe TRBD2 (5 bases). The CDR3 totals 13 residues. Looked up from germline, CDR1 is ENHRY and CDR2 is SYGVKD. V gave up 2 bases and J gave up 9 bases, with 13 bases separating them. CDR3 nucleotides: TGTGCCATCAGTGAGGCAGTTGTGGAGGCCCAGTACTTC. Residues: CAISEAVVEAQYF.

This chain connects TRBV6-2 or TRBV6-3 to TRBJ1-2, with unresolved D. The CDR3 has 13 residues. V shed 10 bases and J shed 4 bases, with 16 bases lying between them. The V gene's germline CDR1 is MNHEY and CDR2 SVGEGT. The CDR3 DNA is TGTGCCAACCGACCGAGGGTTACCTATGGCTACACCTTC. Its translation: CANRPRVTYGYTF.

CDR3 coding DNA: TGTGCCAGAAGCAGGAGGTCACCAGATACGCAGTATTTT. Protein: CARSRRSPDTQYF. The chain joins TRBV11-2 to TRBJ2-3; D may be TRBD2 (5 bases). Trimming took 9 bases from V and 4 from J, leaving 14 bases between them. This CDR3 is built from 13 residues. In germline, CDR1 is SGHAT, CDR2 FQNNGV.

V is TRBV6-6 and J is TRBJ1-1, with unresolved D. Germline V lookup: CDR1 MNHNY, CDR2 SVGAGI (reference sequence). CDR3 size: 13 residues. Trimming pared 6 bases from V and 1 base from J, leaving 9 bases between. CDR3 protein: CASRHDSNTEAFF. The DNA of the CDR3 is TGTGCCAGCAGACATGACTCGAACACTGAAGCTTTCTTT.

This clonotype turned up a few times. This rearrangement joins TRBV14 to TRBJ2-7; D ambiguous. This CDR3 spans 13 amino acids. V was trimmed by 6 bases and J by 3 bases, leaving 12 bases between them. Germline CDR1 reads SGHDN; CDR2 reads FVKESK. CDR3 loop: CASRQNGVYEQYF. The DNA for the CDR3 is TGTGCCAGCAGGCAGAACGGTGTCTACGAGCAGTACTTC.

This chain connects TRBV7-9 to TRBJ2-7; 8 bases map to TRBD2. This CDR3 is 15 amino acids long. Unmatched junction bases numbered 8, after V lost 2 bases and J lost 5 bases. The germline V gene encodes CDR1 SEHNR and CDR2 FQNEAQ (reference sequence). The CDR3 protein is CASSLISGRGNEQYF. CDR3 coding DNA: TGTGCCAGCAGCTTAATAAGCGGGAGAGGCAACGAGCAGTACTTC.

As concerns this clonotype: This may come from a read error, since a much larger clone is one base off. The chain uses TRBV12-3 or TRBV12-4 and TRBJ2-1; D is undetermined. V lost 2 bases to trimming and J lost 7 bases, with 9 bases between them. The CDR3 has 13 residues. This chain's CDR3 is CASSLLMVNEQFF. The CDR3 DNA reads TGTGCCAGCAGTTTATTGATGGTTAATGAGCAGTTCTTC.

In its sample, this clonotype was seen many times. J is TRBJ2-7 and V is TRBV11-1, with a possible D match to TRBD1 (6 bases). Germline V CDR1 and CDR2: SGHAT, FQDESV (reference sequence). V was trimmed by 4 bases and J by 6 bases, leaving 16 bases between them. The CDR3 is made up of 14 amino acids. This CDR3 is CASSYQLTGPEQYF. As DNA, the CDR3 is TGTGCCAGCAGCTACCAATTGACAGGCCCCGAGCAGTACTTC.

In regard to this clonotype: A much more abundant neighbour one base away suggests this may be a read error. This rearrangement joins TRBV29-1 to TRBJ1-6, with D unresolved. This CDR3 region has 13 residues. Germline V gene lookup returns CDR1 SQVTM and CDR2 ANQGSEA. DNA of the CDR3: TGCAGCGCCAGTGTGGACTATAATTCAGCCCTCCACTTT. Its translation: CSASVDYNSALHF. The full variable domain, with the rest looked up from reference TRBV29-1 and TRBJ1-6, is SAVISQKPSRDICQRGTSLTIQCQVDSQVTMMFWYRQQPGQSLTLIATANQGSEATYESGFVIDKFPISRPNLTFSTLTVSNMSPEDSSIYLCSASVDYNSALHFGNGTRLTVT.

This clonotype was seen repeatedly, ten times or more. The V gene is TRBV6-5, the J gene TRBJ1-5, with D hard to call. Germline V gives CDR1 MNHEY, CDR2 SVGAGI. This CDR3 region has 14 residues. Trimming removed 10 bases at V and 3 bases at J, with 16 bases between. The CDR3 loop reads CATRESFSNQPQHF. The CDR3 bases are TGTGCCACCCGGGAGAGTTTTTCCAATCAGCCCCAGCATTTT.

This clonotype was recorded at least ten times. The rearrangement links TRBV6-5 to TRBJ2-7; 7 bases agree with TRBD1. V lost 5 bases to trimming and J lost 2 bases; unmatched junction nucleotides: 15. CDR1 MNHEY and CDR2 SVGAGI come from the germline V gene. The CDR3 totals 17 residues. CDR3 region: CASSQGVAEYFTYEQYF. The CDR3 nucleotides are TGTGCCAGCAGTCAGGGGGTTGCGGAATACTTTACCTACGAGCAGTACTTC.

As regards this clonotype: At one end the junction does not follow the germline gene, possibly because of a read error. This chain connects TRBV11-1 to TRBJ2-2; D not resolved. Per germline, CDR1 SGHAT and CDR2 FQDESV (reference sequence). This CDR3 is built from 17 residues. The CDR3 loop is CASSRPYRVTKTGELFF. The CDR3 nucleotides read TGTGCCAGCAGCCGACCTTACCGGGTTACGAAGACCGGGGAGCTGTTTTTT.

This clonotype appeared many times. This rearrangement joins TRBV11-2 to TRBJ1-1, with TRBD1 identical over 9 bases. With V trimmed by 3 bases and J by 2 bases, 4 bases remained unmatched. The length of the CDR3 is 15 residues. Looked up from germline, CDR1 is SGHAT and CDR2 is FQNNGV. In nucleotides, the CDR3 is TGTGCCAGCAGCTTCGGGACAGGGCCTAACACTGAAGCTTTCTTT. Translating it yields CASSFGTGPNTEAFF.

A note on this clonotype: One base away lies a much larger clone, so this may be a sequencing read error. The rearrangement joins TRBV12-3 or TRBV12-4 to TRBJ2-7; tentatively, D is TRBD1 or TRBD2 (5 bases each). This CDR3 contains 16 residues. The CDR3, as DNA: TGTGCCAACAGTTTATGGGTCACGAGGGGTATCTACGAGCAGTACTTC. This encodes CANSLWVTRGIYEQYF.

This chain joins TRBV5-4 and TRBJ2-3; 10 bases are a match to TRBD2. V was pared by 6 bases and J by 2 bases, with 6 bases of the junction left unmatched. The CDR3 spans 15 residues. CDR1 and CDR2 (germline): SGHNT, YYREEE (reference sequence). The CDR3 bases are TGTGCCAGCAACCGGACTAGCGGTATCACAGATACGCAGTATTTT. It codes for CASNRTSGITDTQYF.

The chain has TRBV6-2 or TRBV6-3 and TRBJ2-7; 8 bases align to TRBD1. The CDR3 runs 16 residues. Germline V CDR1 and CDR2: MNHEY, SVGEGT. After removal of 6 bases from V and 7 bases from J, the junction contained 17 bases not matched to a gene. The CDR3 coding sequence is TGTGCCAGCAGACGTCTGGCCAAGGGAGGACAGGGAGAGCAGTACTTC. Translation gives CASRRLAKGGQGEQYF.

The chain recombines TRBV6-2 or TRBV6-3 with TRBJ2-7; D remains ambiguous. Deletions cut 0 bases from V and 2 bases from J, with 11 bases between. CDR3 length: 15 amino acids. Germline V gene lookup returns CDR1 MNHEY and CDR2 SVGEGT. Here the CDR3 DNA reads TGTGCCAGCAGTTACTCGGGAACGATCCCCTACGAGCAGTACTTC. Protein sequence: CASSYSGTIPYEQYF.

Turning to this clonotype: A much more abundant neighbour one base away suggests this may be a read error. The chain links TRBV29-1 to TRBJ1-1, with D maybe TRBD1 (5 bases). The CDR3 loop spans 13 amino acids. Trimming took 7 bases from V and 4 from J, leaving 16 bases between them. Germline V gene sequence: CDR1 SQVTM, CDR2 ANQGSEA. For the CDR3, the DNA is TGCAGCGCCGGGGGGGTCCGCGTCACTGAAGCTTTCTTT. This gives the protein CSAGGVRVTEAFF.

The genes are TRBV5-5 and TRBJ1-5, with no clear D. The CDR3 contains 15 residues. V shed 4 bases and J shed 0 bases, with 11 bases lying between them. Germline loops: CDR1 SGHKS, CDR2 YYEKEE (reference sequence). DNA for the CDR3: TGTGCCAGCAGCCCCACAGAGTTTAGCAATCAGCCCCAGCATTTT. This sequence encodes CASSPTEFSNQPQHF.